These 26 T cell receptor beta chains were sequenced from one sample in a study of T cell responses to AZD1222 COVID-19 vaccine listed by TCRdb under 2021. Receptor amplification or capture employed the immunoSEQ multiplex PCR assay. TCRdb re-hosts the immuneACCESS table, in-frame sequences only. Its copies lack some clones; in the studies checked, an unresolved V gene accounts for under half of them, and the cause for the rest is not known. This sample gives 90,000 to 130,000 clones in total; around 93% of them show up just once. The ten largest account for 2.5% to 3% of the sample. Reading the label with the study, this specimen's time point is: about 28 days (+/-7) after the second vaccine dose. This sample comprised peripheral blood, obtained 28 days after the second AZD1222 dose. All receptors come from an adult who received the AZD1222 COVID-19 vaccine.

The chain uses TRBV10-3 and TRBJ2-2; 7 bases align to TRBD2. Germline trimming cut 5 bases from V and 1 base from J; bases unmatched to any gene: 4. The CDR3 covers 15 residues. The germline V gene encodes CDR1 ENHRY and CDR2 SYGVKD. This CDR3 reads CAISRGGMNTGELFF. CDR3 DNA: TGTGCCATCAGTCGCGGGGGAATGAACACCGGGGAGCTGTTTTTT.

On this clone itself: Distinct nucleotide sequences in the sample also encode this CDR3. The gene calls are TRBV6-5 and TRBJ1-5; 10 bases fit TRBD1. Trimming took 5 bases from V and 4 from J; bases not matched to a gene: 5. The germline CDR1 and CDR2 sequences are MNHEY and SVGAGI. The CDR3 has 15 residues. The CDR3 bases are TGTGCCAGCAGTACGGACAGGGGGTCTAATCAGCCCCAGCATTTT. Translating gives CASSTDRGSNQPQHF.

The chain joins TRBV19 to TRBJ1-2, with D possibly being TRBD1 (5 bases). Trimming removed 6 bases at V and 5 bases at J, with 22 bases between. Germline V lookup: CDR1 LNHDA, CDR2 SQIVND (reference sequence). The length of the CDR3 is 16 residues. CDR3 sequence (DNA): TGTGCCAGTAGATCACCCCAGGGCCAACTGAGGTATGGCTACACCTTC. This codes for CASRSPQGQLRYGYTF.

The chain recombines TRBV11-2 with TRBJ2-7; TRBD2 aligns across 13 bases. V trimming: 5 bases; J trimming: 0 bases; junction bases outside the gene matches: 4. The CDR3 sequence is 16 residues long. Germline loops: CDR1 SGHAT, CDR2 FQNNGV. Written as DNA, the CDR3 is TGTGCCAGCAGCCCTTGGACTAGCGGGAGCTCCTACGAGCAGTACTTC. This codes for CASSPWTSGSSYEQYF.

This clone was observed a single time. This chain connects TRBV5-1 to TRBJ1-2; no clear D. The germline V gene encodes CDR1 SGHRS and CDR2 YFSETQ. CDR3 length: 14 amino acids. V was clipped by 4 bases and J by 3 bases, with 13 bases between them. CDR3 DNA sequence: TGCGCCAGCAGCCCCGCTGGACGGGACTATGGCTACACCTTC. This translates into CASSPAGRDYGYTF.

The chain employs TRBV11-1 and TRBJ1-2; D unresolved. V lost 0 bases, J lost 8 bases, and 10 bases lay in between. CDR1 and CDR2 (germline): SGHAT, FQDESV (reference sequence). The CDR3 sequence is 13 residues long. The CDR3 is CASSLARGWGYTF. The CDR3 nucleotides are TGTGCCAGCAGCTTAGCCCGGGGTTGGGGCTACACCTTC.

The chain recombines TRBV19 with TRBJ2-7, with D maybe TRBD1 (5 bases). This CDR3 is built from 14 residues. Germline V gives CDR1 LNHDA, CDR2 SQIVND (reference sequence). With 1 base removed from V and 4 bases from J, the gap between germline ends came to 11 bases. CDR3 bases: TGTGCCAGTAGTATAGGGGCAGGGCGGTACGAGCAGTACTTC. The encoded protein is CASSIGAGRYEQYF.

This clone was found a few times. V gene TRBV19 combines with J gene TRBJ1-6, with D uncertain. The CDR3 covers 15 residues. CDR1 and CDR2 from the germline V gene are LNHDA and SQIVND (reference sequence). Trimming took off 6 bases at V and 7 bases at J, with 16 bases between the two ends. The CDR3 protein is CASRVLGPQNSPLHF. CDR3 in DNA: TGTGCCAGTAGAGTATTAGGACCTCAAAATTCACCCCTCCACTTT.

The rearrangement joins TRBV2 to TRBJ1-4; 9 positions agree with TRBD1. V trimming: 6 bases; J trimming: 12 bases; junction bases outside the gene matches: 11. The CDR3 has 14 amino acids. Germline V gives CDR1 SNHLY, CDR2 FYNNEI. The CDR3 nucleotides are TGTGCCAGCAGGGCCCTCCGGGACAGGGTGCAACTGTTTTTT. Residues: CASRALRDRVQLFF.

The chain recombines TRBV10-2 with TRBJ2-7; the D is unclear. The CDR3 consists of 17 residues. V dropped 4 bases and J dropped 6 bases, with 25 bases sitting between them. CDR1 and CDR2 (germline): WSHSY, SAAADI. CDR3 region: CASSGFDGPGPSLEQYF. CDR3 bases: TGCGCCAGCAGTGGGTTCGACGGACCCGGTCCCTCCCTCGAGCAGTACTTC.

This clone has a single count. This rearrangement joins TRBV9 to TRBJ2-1; D uncertain. Germline CDR1 reads SGDLS; CDR2 reads YYNGEE. CDR3 length: 12 residues. With 0 bases removed from V and 8 bases from J, the gap between germline ends came to 6 bases. CDR3 DNA sequence: TGTGCCAGCAGCGTAGACTCAGATGAGCAGTTCTTC. Encoded protein: CASSVDSDEQFF.

The chain carries TRBV28 and TRBJ1-1; D gene uncertain. The length of the CDR3 is 12 residues. CDR1 MDHEN and CDR2 SYDVKM come from the germline V gene. Between the trimmed V and J ends, which lost 6 bases and 12 bases, there was a span of 17 bases. The CDR3 here is CASSQRGESTFF. DNA for the CDR3: TGTGCCAGCAGCCAAAGAGGCGAGTCGACTTTCTTT. Variable domain in full (rest from reference TRBV28 and TRBJ1-1): DVKVTQSSRYLVKRTGEKVFLECVQDMDHENMFWYRQDPGLGLRLIYFSYDVKMKEKGDIPEGYSVSREKKERFSLILESASTNQTSMYLCASSQRGESTFFGQGTRLTVV.

The chain couples TRBV3-1 (or the pseudogene TRBV3-2) to TRBJ1-2; D is unclear. The length of the CDR3 is 13 residues. Germline lookup yields CDR1 LGHDT and CDR2 YNNKEL (reference sequence). V dropped 4 bases and J dropped 5 bases, with 11 bases sitting between them. CDR3 sequence: CASSPDERYGYTF. The CDR3 DNA is TGTGCCAGCAGCCCGGACGAACGATATGGCTACACCTTC.

This rearrangement joins TRBV6-5 to TRBJ2-5; TRBD2 agrees at 9 bases. The J segment lost 5 bases and the V segment lost 2 bases, leaving 6 bases of the junction unmatched. CDR1 is MNHEY, CDR2 SVGAGI, per germline. The CDR3 is 15 residues long. The CDR3 bases are TGTGCCAGCAGTTACGATAGCGGGAGTCGGGAGACCCAGTACTTC. Protein product: CASSYDSGSRETQYF.

The V call is TRBV11-3, the J call TRBJ1-3; the match to TRBD1 covers 10 bases. The CDR3 extends over 15 amino acids. The junction had 4 bases not matched to a gene; V was cut back by 5 bases and J by 3 bases. CDR1 is SGHNT, CDR2 YENEEA, per germline. The DNA of the CDR3 is TGTGCCAGCAGCAGGGGGACAGGGGATGGAAACACCATATATTTT. Encoded protein: CASSRGTGDGNTIYF.

The J gene is TRBJ2-7, the V gene TRBV19; tentative D call: TRBD1 (6 bases). CDR1 LNHDA and CDR2 SQIVND come from the germline V gene (reference sequence). V lost 3 bases and J 3 bases, leaving 12 bases between the germline ends. CDR3 length: 14 residues. The CDR3, as DNA: TGTGCCAGTAGTATGGGTGGGGGCTTCTACGAGCAGTACTTC. Protein: CASSMGGGFYEQYF.

This clone was counted a single time. This chain links TRBV10-2 with TRBJ2-3; 8 bases map to TRBD2. There are 16 residues in the CDR3. In germline, CDR1 is WSHSY, CDR2 SAAADI. With V trimmed by 5 bases and J by 2 bases, 9 bases remained unmatched. CDR3 sequence (DNA): TGCGCCAGCAGTTTATTAGCGGGAATAATCACAGATACGCAGTATTTT. This gives the protein CASSLLAGIITDTQYF.

As for this clone: This same CDR3 is encoded by further DNA sequences in the sample. The chain couples TRBV9 to TRBJ2-3; D unclear. V shed 0 bases and J shed 2 bases, with 10 bases lying between them. Germline-derived CDR1 and CDR2 are SGDLS and YYNGEE. The CDR3 runs 15 residues. The chain's CDR3 is CASSVAGSLTDTQYF. The CDR3 DNA reads TGTGCCAGCAGCGTAGCGGGTAGCCTCACAGATACGCAGTATTTT.

The J gene is TRBJ1-2, the V gene TRBV28; D might be TRBD1 (6 bases). The germline V gene encodes CDR1 MDHEN and CDR2 SYDVKM. There are 14 residues in the CDR3. Trimming removed 5 bases from V and 7 bases from J, with 17 bases in between. The chain's CDR3 is CASSKTGILVGYTF. Written as DNA, the CDR3 is TGTGCCAGCAGTAAGACAGGCATTTTAGTTGGCTACACCTTC.

The rearrangement uses TRBV12-3 or TRBV12-4 and TRBJ2-7; 10 nucleotides line up with TRBD1. The junction had 2 bases not matched to a gene; V was cut back by 6 bases and J by 3 bases. The CDR3 totals 13 residues. In nucleotides, the CDR3 is TGTGCCAGCAGGGACAGGGGGGACTACGAGCAGTACTTC. This codes for CASRDRGDYEQYF.

The V call is TRBV12-3 or TRBV12-4, the J call TRBJ2-7; no clear D. This CDR3 spans 13 amino acids. Trimming shortened V by 5 bases and J by 4 bases, and 12 bases separated the two germline ends. The DNA of the CDR3 is TGTGCCAGCAGTCCCCCAATGGCATACGAGCAGTACTTC. This codes for CASSPPMAYEQYF.

The J gene is TRBJ2-1, the V gene TRBV29-1; 9 positions match TRBD2. V dropped 4 bases and J dropped 3; count of bases not matched to a gene: 7. This CDR3 comprises 15 residues. Per germline, CDR1 SQVTM and CDR2 ANQGSEA. CDR3 sequence: CSVGRLAEVYNEQFF. Here the CDR3 DNA reads TGCAGCGTTGGCCGACTAGCGGAGGTCTACAATGAGCAGTTCTTC.

This chain links TRBV9 with TRBJ2-2; TRBD1 agrees at 9 bases. V was pared by 3 bases and J by 2 bases, with 11 bases of the junction left unmatched. Germline lookup yields CDR1 SGDLS and CDR2 YYNGEE. This CDR3 region has 18 residues. CDR3 loop: CASSASHRDRDNTGELFF. The CDR3 DNA sequence: TGTGCCAGCAGCGCGTCCCACCGGGACAGGGATAACACCGGGGAGCTGTTTTTT.

The CDR3 loop is CASSEQGDRSGNTIYF. Written as DNA, the CDR3 is TGTGCCAGCAGTGAACAGGGGGATCGCTCTGGAAACACCATATATTTT. J is TRBJ1-3 and V is TRBV2, with 7 nucleotides matching TRBD1. The CDR3 length is 16 residues. The V gene's germline CDR1 is SNHLY and CDR2 FYNNEI. V dropped 2 bases and J dropped 0; count of bases not matched to a gene: 4.

This clone was found a few times. V and J are TRBV4-1 and TRBJ1-3; D is possibly TRBD1 (5 bases). The CDR3 contains 17 residues. Trimming took off 4 bases at V and 1 base at J, with 17 bases between the two ends. Germline V gives CDR1 MGHRA, CDR2 YSYEKL. The CDR3 reads CASSRAGLTLSGNTIYF. Here the CDR3 DNA reads TGCGCCAGCAGCCGAGCGGGACTTACACTTTCTGGAAACACCATATATTTT.

V and J are TRBV3-1 (or the pseudogene TRBV3-2) and TRBJ1-1, with a weak D call TRBD1 (5 bases). The germline V gene has CDR1 LGHDT and CDR2 YNNKEL (reference sequence). CDR3 length: 15 amino acids. Trimming removed 1 base from V and 1 base from J, with 10 bases in between. In DNA form, the CDR3 reads TGTGCCAGCAGCCAAGGACAGATGGGGAACACTGAAGCTTTCTTT. Protein product: CASSQGQMGNTEAFF.